This T cell receptor beta chain was sequenced in a study of blood T cell repertoires in COVID-19. As for the study in general: Samples of COVID-19 (acute and convalescent) were obtained from the United States, Italy and Spain. PBMCs, B-cell-depleted T cells, or T cells provided the cDNA or gDNA that made up the material.

V lost 5 bases to trimming and J lost 4 bases; unmatched junction nucleotides: 4. The CDR3 contains 14 residues. CDR1 SGHAT and CDR2 FQDESV come from the germline V gene (reference sequence). The authors' processing: Amplifying reference gene primers gave estimates of nucleated cell counts. Only in-frame clones appear in the TCRdb table, and some are missing; sequencing was by immunoSEQ multiplex PCR. That table gives V, J and clone size, and the DNA gave D and trimming. The sample contains some 82,000 clones, around 81% of which appear only once. What was sequenced was peripheral blood. The rearrangement joins TRBV11-1 to TRBJ2-5, with TRBD1 identical over 10 bases. This receptor was identified in a man at least 80 years old with acute or convalescent COVID-19. CDR3: CASSRQGARETQYF. CDR3 DNA sequence: TGTGCCAGCAGCAGACAGGGGGCGCGAGAGACCCAGTACTTC.